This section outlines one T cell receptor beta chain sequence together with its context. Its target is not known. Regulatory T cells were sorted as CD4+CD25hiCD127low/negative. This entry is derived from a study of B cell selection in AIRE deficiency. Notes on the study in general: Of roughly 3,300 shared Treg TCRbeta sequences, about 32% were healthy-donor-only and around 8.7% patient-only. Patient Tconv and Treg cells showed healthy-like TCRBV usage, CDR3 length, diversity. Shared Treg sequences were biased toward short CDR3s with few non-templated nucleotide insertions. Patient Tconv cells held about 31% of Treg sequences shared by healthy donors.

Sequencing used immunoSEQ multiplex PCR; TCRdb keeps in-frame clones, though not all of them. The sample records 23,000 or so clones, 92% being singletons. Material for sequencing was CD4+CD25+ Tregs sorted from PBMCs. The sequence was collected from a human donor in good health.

The CDR3 DNA is TGCAGTGCTAGGGGAGATCAGCCCCAGCATTTT. Protein: CSARGDQPQHF. The J gene is TRBJ1-5, the V gene TRBV20-1; no clear D. Trimming shortened V by 3 bases and J by 5 bases, and 5 bases separated the two germline ends. The CDR3 totals 11 residues. Germline-derived CDR1 and CDR2 are DFQATT and SNEGSKA (reference sequence).